The T cell receptor beta chain under discussion was sequenced for a study of T cells in Graves' hyperthyroidism and ophthalmopathy. The V end lost 7 bases, the J end lost 2 bases, and 12 bases lay between the germline ends. The CDR3 loop spans 14 amino acids. Per germline, CDR1 MGHRA and CDR2 YSYEKL. Researchers amplified the TCR beta CDR3 regions from RNA transcripts. HTBI primers were used for first-round RT-PCR of the TCR CDR3. TCRdb called the multiplex PCR reads again in MiXCR, with one record for every CDR3 protein. Here the sample spans more than 550,000 distinct CDR3 sequences, under 20% being singletons.

Material: blood. The chain joins TRBV4-1 to TRBJ2-1; unclear D gene. This TCR derives from a woman in her fifties or sixties with Graves' hyperthyroidism that later progressed to Graves' ophthalmopathy. The CDR3 spells CASTRGPTYNEQFF. Here the CDR3 DNA reads TGCGCCAGCACCCGTGGGCCCACCTACAATGAGCAGTTCTTC.